The 21 T cell receptor beta chains reported below all come from one sample, sequenced in a study of T cell responses to AZD1222 COVID-19 vaccine. TCRdb keeps only in-frame clones here, not all; method: immunoSEQ multiplex PCR. This sample has over 95,000 clones; approximately 90% occur once, and the top ten carry approximately 12%. The specimen comprised peripheral blood, sampled on day 0 of AZD1222 vaccination. The receptors originated from an adult in good health.

The table lists this clone with a few counts. The genes are TRBV19 and TRBJ1-5; weak D call: TRBD1 (6 bases). In germline, CDR1 is LNHDA, CDR2 SQIVND (reference sequence). The CDR3 is 17 amino acids. Trimming shortened V by 1 base and J by 4 bases, and 17 bases separated the two germline ends. CDR3 sequence reads: CASSIGGGWGKNQPQHF. CDR3 DNA sequence: TGTGCCAGTAGTATAGGCGGGGGCTGGGGGAAAAATCAGCCCCAGCATTTT.

CDR3 sequence: CASSERVLTNEKLFF. The CDR3 DNA is TGCGCCAGCAGTGAGAGGGTCTTAACTAATGAAAAACTGTTTTTT. V is TRBV10-1 and J is TRBJ1-4; D uncertain. The CDR3 sequence is 15 residues long. Per germline, CDR1 WNHNN and CDR2 SYGVQD (reference sequence). Deletions cut 2 bases from V and 1 base from J, with 8 bases between.

This clone was recorded many times. The rearrangement uses TRBV30 and TRBJ2-2; TRBD2 agrees at 8 bases. The germline V gene encodes CDR1 GTSNPN and CDR2 SVGIG (reference sequence). After removal of 0 bases from V and 7 bases from J, the junction contained 4 bases not matched to a gene. This CDR3 region has 14 residues. The CDR3 is CAWSVGLAGGELFF. As DNA, the CDR3 is TGTGCCTGGAGTGTCGGGCTAGCGGGCGGGGAGCTGTTTTTT.

The chain combines TRBV12-3 or TRBV12-4 with TRBJ2-7, with D possibly TRBD2 on 6 matching bases. The CDR3 consists of 13 residues. V lost 1 base and J 7 bases, leaving 11 bases between the germline ends. The CDR3 loop reads CASSLGGRYEQYF. The DNA of the CDR3 is TGTGCCAGCAGTTTAGGTGGGAGGTATGAGCAGTACTTC.

In this sample, this clone turned up a few times. The chain carries TRBV19 and TRBJ1-4; D is uncertain. The V gene's germline CDR1 is LNHDA and CDR2 SQIVND (reference sequence). Trimming took 5 bases from V and 5 from J, leaving 15 bases between them. The CDR3 is made up of 15 amino acids. The CDR3 nucleotides are TGTGCCAGTAGTTTTGGGCCTGACTCAAATGAAAAACTGTTTTTT. Residues: CASSFGPDSNEKLFF.

This clone was observed once. The chain is built from TRBV5-1 and TRBJ2-7; TRBD1 matches at 7 bases. The junction had 2 bases not matched to a gene; V was cut back by 5 bases and J by 3 bases. Germline V gene lookup returns CDR1 SGHRS and CDR2 YFSETQ. The CDR3 consists of 12 residues. The CDR3 here is CASRRDSYEQYF. Here the CDR3 DNA reads TGCGCCAGCAGGAGGGACAGCTACGAGCAGTACTTC.

Only a few counts were recorded for this clone. V is TRBV29-1 and J is TRBJ2-7, with D possibly TRBD2 on 7 matching bases. The CDR3 has 12 amino acids. CDR1 is SQVTM and CDR2 is ANQGSEA in the germline V gene. V gave up 4 bases and J gave up 2 bases, with 9 bases separating them. The CDR3 region has the DNA TGCAGCGTTGCGGGGGGCCCCTACGAGCAGTACTTC. Protein: CSVAGGPYEQYF.

The rearrangement joins TRBV3-1 (or the pseudogene TRBV3-2) to TRBJ2-6, with a weak D call TRBD2 (6 bases). V lost 4 bases and J 2 bases, leaving 18 bases between the germline ends. This CDR3 is built from 18 residues. Per germline, CDR1 LGHDT and CDR2 YNNKEL (reference sequence). The CDR3 sequence: CASSPRTGGITGANVLTF. The CDR3 nucleotides read TGTGCCAGCAGCCCCCGCACCGGGGGTATTACTGGGGCCAACGTCCTGACTTTC.

This clone was picked up one time. V and J are TRBV10-3 and TRBJ1-1; 7 bases are a match to TRBD1. The CDR3 is 13 amino acids. The junction had 9 bases not matched to a gene; V was cut back by 10 bases and J by 4 bases. Germline CDR1 reads ENHRY; CDR2 reads SYGVKD. CDR3 residues: CATRQGGITEAFF. In DNA, the CDR3 is TGTGCCACCAGACAGGGAGGGATCACTGAAGCTTTCTTT.

The rearrangement links TRBV5-8 to TRBJ1-4; 9 bases line up with TRBD1. In germline, CDR1 is SGHTS, CDR2 YDEGEE. This CDR3 has 15 residues. V trimming: 0 bases; J trimming: 8 bases; junction bases outside the gene matches: 5. The CDR3 DNA follows: TGTGCCAGCAGCTTGGGACAGGGGGAATCCGAAAAACTGTTTTTT. Encoded protein: CASSLGQGESEKLFF. The full variable domain, with the rest looked up from reference TRBV5-8 and TRBJ1-4, is EAGVTQSPTHLIKTRGQQATLRCSPISGHTSVYWYQQALGLGLQFLLWYDEGEERNRGNFPPRFSGRQFPNYSSELNVNALELEDSALYLCASSLGQGESEKLFFGSGTQLSVL.

This sequence joins TRBV28 and TRBJ1-1; 9 bases line up with TRBD1. The V segment lost 3 bases and the J segment 5 bases; nucleotides outside the gene matches: 10. This CDR3 is built from 16 residues. The germline V gene has CDR1 MDHEN and CDR2 SYDVKM. The DNA for the CDR3 is TGTGCCAGCAGTTTCCGAGGACAGGGGAAGTTAACTGAAGCTTTCTTT. It translates to CASSFRGQGKLTEAFF.

The chain uses TRBV5-1 and TRBJ2-5; 9 bases line up with TRBD2. The V and J ends lost 2 bases and 2 bases, in that order; junction bases with no gene match: 7. The CDR3 totals 16 residues. CDR1 is SGHRS and CDR2 is YFSETQ in the germline V gene. CDR3 region: CASSFQVAGDQETQYF. CDR3 coding DNA: TGCGCCAGCAGCTTCCAAGTAGCGGGAGATCAAGAGACCCAGTACTTC.

A single count supports this clone. This rearrangement joins TRBV28 to TRBJ2-1; 9 bases fit TRBD1. From germline, CDR1 is MDHEN and CDR2 SYDVKM. The CDR3 runs to 15 residues. With 7 bases clipped from V and 6 bases from J, the junction kept 10 bases outside the gene matches. The CDR3: CASITGTGFTNEQFF. The DNA of the CDR3 is TGTGCCAGCATTACCGGGACAGGGTTCACCAATGAGCAGTTCTTC.

This chain uses TRBV29-1 with TRBJ1-1; D not certain. Trimming shortened V by 4 bases and J by 0 bases, and 9 bases separated the two germline ends. The germline CDR1 and CDR2 sequences are SQVTM and ANQGSEA. There are 13 residues in the CDR3. Here the CDR3 reads CSVGGVLNTEAFF. CDR3 nucleotides: TGCAGCGTTGGGGGAGTTTTGAACACTGAAGCTTTCTTT. The variable domain in full, completed from reference TRBV29-1 and TRBJ1-1, reads SAVISQKPSRDICQRGTSLTIQCQVDSQVTMMFWYRQQPGQSLTLIATANQGSEATYESGFVIDKFPISRPNLTFSTLTVSNMSPEDSSIYLCSVGGVLNTEAFFGQGTRLTVV.

The chain has TRBV27 and TRBJ1-5; D is perhaps TRBD1 (5 bases). The CDR3 loop spans 14 amino acids. With 1 base removed from V and 3 bases from J, the gap between germline ends came to 7 bases. Per the germline V gene, CDR1 is MNHEY and CDR2 is SMNVEV (reference sequence). The CDR3 coding sequence is TGTGCCAGCAGTTTATTCAGGGCCAATCAGCCCCAGCATTTT. The encoded protein is CASSLFRANQPQHF.

V gene TRBV12-3 or TRBV12-4 combines with J gene TRBJ2-5; D gene ambiguous. Trimming left V 8 bases short and J 5 bases short, with 6 bases between. This CDR3 has 10 amino acids. The CDR3 loop is CASGRETQYF. The CDR3 DNA follows: TGTGCCAGCGGACGGGAGACCCAGTACTTC.

The V and J genes are TRBV30 and TRBJ1-2; TRBD1 aligns across 11 bases. Germline trimming cut 2 bases from V and 8 bases from J; bases unmatched to any gene: 4. CDR1 and CDR2 from the germline V gene are GTSNPN and SVGIG (reference sequence). This CDR3 region has 13 residues. The CDR3 DNA reads TGTGCCTGGAGTAAGGACAGGGGGCCCGGCTACACCTTC. This encodes CAWSKDRGPGYTF.

The chain uses TRBV19 and TRBJ1-6, with D unresolved. The CDR3 length is 13 residues. V was trimmed by 7 bases and J by 5 bases, leaving 9 bases between them. The germline gives CDR1 LNHDA, CDR2 SQIVND (reference sequence). The CDR3 protein is CASTPADNSPLHF. The CDR3 DNA reads TGTGCCAGTACGCCGGCGGATAATTCACCCCTCCACTTT.

The chain is built from TRBV11-2 and TRBJ1-1; D remains ambiguous. CDR3 size: 11 residues. Germline V gene sequence: CDR1 SGHAT, CDR2 FQNNGV. Trimming took off 1 base at V and 9 bases at J, with 6 bases between the two ends. The CDR3 here is CASSLGSKAFF. CDR3 sequence (DNA): TGTGCCAGCAGCTTAGGCAGTAAAGCTTTCTTT. The whole variable domain, remainder taken from reference TRBV11-2 and TRBJ1-1, is EAGVAQSPRYKIIEKRQSVAFWCNPISGHATLYWYQQILGQGPKLLIQFQNNGVVDDSQLPKDRFSAERLKGVDSTLKIQPAKLEDSAVYLCASSLGSKAFFGQGTRLTVV.

This chain connects TRBV2 to TRBJ1-1, with 9 positions matching TRBD1. This CDR3 is built from 15 residues. The trim removed 7 bases at V and 0 bases at J, leaving 6 bases unmatched. The V gene's germline CDR1 is SNHLY and CDR2 FYNNEI. The CDR3 region has the DNA TGTGCCAGCACCAGACAGGGGGTCATGAACACTGAAGCTTTCTTT. This sequence encodes CASTRQGVMNTEAFF.

The rearrangement uses TRBV25-1 and TRBJ2-5; D call uncertain. Trimming pared 4 bases from V and 5 bases from J, leaving 17 bases between. Germline-derived CDR1 and CDR2 are MGHDK and SYGVNS. This CDR3 has 15 residues. CDR3 residues: CASSGGFGYEETQYF. CDR3 sequence (DNA): TGTGCCAGCAGTGGGGGTTTTGGCTATGAGGAGACCCAGTACTTC. Together with reference TRBV25-1 and TRBJ2-5, the CDR3 gives the full variable domain: EADIYQTPRYLVIGTGKKITLECSQTMGHDKMYWYQQDPGMELHLIHYSYGVNSTEKGDLSSESTVSRIRTEHFPLTLESARPSHTSQYLCASSGGFGYEETQYFGPGTRLLVL.